These 18 T cell receptor beta chains share one sample of origin, sequenced in a study of patients and donors after allogeneic stem cell transplantation. MiXCR was run by TCRdb on the RT-PCR reads, yielding one entry per CDR3 protein. This table has about 960,000 distinct CDR3 sequences, 18% appearing once. The specimen sequenced was blood, either unsorted or a sorted T cell fraction (not recorded which). The receptors originated from a human donor who was either an allogeneic HSCT recipient or a stem cell or donor lymphocyte infusion donor (not recorded which). It is not recorded whose cells these are; they may come from a transplant donor.

The gene calls are TRBV12-3 or TRBV12-4 and TRBJ2-1; 9 bases match TRBD1. Trimming removed 3 bases from V and 10 bases from J; junction bases left unmatched: 7. The CDR3 is 14 residues long. CDR3 nucleotide sequence: TGTGCCAGCAGTTTGTCCCGGGACAGGGACGAGCAGTTCTTC. Its translation is CASSLSRDRDEQFF.

V is TRBV6-1 and J is TRBJ2-2; D perhaps matches TRBD2 (6 bases). Germline assignment: CDR1 MNHNS and CDR2 SASEGT. Trimming cost V 4 bases and J 4 bases, with 16 bases left between them. This CDR3 spans 16 amino acids. CDR3 nucleotide sequence: TGTGCCAGCAGTGGGGGGGAAGGGACGGTCACCGGGGAGCTGTTTTTT. It encodes CASSGGEGTVTGELFF.

The rearrangement links TRBV4-2 to TRBJ2-2; possibly TRBD1 for D (6 bases). Germline values: CDR1 LGHNA, CDR2 YNFKEQ. The V gene lost 0 bases and the J gene lost 6 bases, with 17 bases spanning the gap. The CDR3 spans 17 residues. CDR3 in amino acids: CASSQDRGTPSPGELFF. The CDR3 DNA sequence: TGTGCCAGCAGCCAAGATAGGGGGACCCCATCCCCCGGGGAGCTGTTTTTT.

This clonotype was seen a handful of times. The chain has TRBV10-3 and TRBJ1-4, with 8 bases lining up with TRBD1. Germline loops: CDR1 ENHRY, CDR2 SYGVKD. The CDR3 has 14 amino acids. Trimming at V came to 7 bases and at J to 8 bases, leaving 9 bases not matched to a gene. The CDR3 sequence: CAIKGQGDSEKLFF. The CDR3 nucleotides read TGTGCCATCAAAGGACAGGGCGATTCGGAAAAACTGTTTTTT.

This clonotype has ten or more counts. The chain uses TRBV20-1 and TRBJ2-1; possibly TRBD2 for D (5 bases). V shed 6 bases and J shed 4 bases, with 16 bases lying between them. Germline values: CDR1 DFQATT, CDR2 SNEGSKA (reference sequence). This CDR3 is 14 amino acids long. For the CDR3, the DNA is TGCAGTGCCCCACGGGAATTGGGGTACAATGAGCAGTTCTTC. It specifies CSAPRELGYNEQFF.

The V call is TRBV2, the J call TRBJ2-3; perhaps TRBD1 as D (5 bases). Trimming removed 6 bases from V and 10 bases from J, with 14 bases in between. This CDR3 is 12 amino acids long. The germline V gene encodes CDR1 SNHLY and CDR2 FYNNEI. CDR3 region: CASSRSDRAQYF. DNA of the CDR3: TGTGCCAGCAGCCGGTCCGACAGAGCGCAGTATTTT. Together with reference TRBV2 and TRBJ2-3, the CDR3 gives the full variable domain: EPEVTQTPSHQVTQMGQEVILRCVPISNHLYFYWYRQILGQKVEFLVSFYNNEISEKSEIFDDQFSVERPDGSNFTLKIRSTKLEDSAMYFCASSRSDRAQYFGPGTRLTVL.

The V and J genes are TRBV5-6 and TRBJ2-7; D not certain. The CDR3 is 15 amino acids. V lost 2 bases to trimming and J lost 0 bases, with 12 bases between them. Germline assignment: CDR1 SGHDT and CDR2 YYEEEE. The DNA of the CDR3 is TGTGCCAGCAGCTTCGTACGGAATCTCTCCTACGAGCAGTACTTC. Protein: CASSFVRNLSYEQYF.

This clonotype was observed a few times. This rearrangement joins TRBV30 to TRBJ2-7, with 8 bases that match TRBD1. Trimming removed 4 bases from V and 3 bases from J; junction bases left unmatched: 2. Germline V gene lookup returns CDR1 GTSNPN and CDR2 SVGIG (reference sequence). The CDR3 has 12 amino acids. Written as DNA, the CDR3 is TGTGCCTGGACCGGGACAGGCTACGAGCAGTACTTC. Its translation: CAWTGTGYEQYF.

V is TRBV6-2 or TRBV6-3 and J is TRBJ2-7; 8 nucleotides line up with TRBD1. The CDR3 loop spans 14 amino acids. J lost 5 bases, V lost 5 bases, and 8 bases had no gene match. Germline V gene sequence: CDR1 MNHEY, CDR2 SVGEGT. As DNA, the CDR3 is TGTGCCAGCAGTGACCGGGACAGGTACAACGAGCAGTACTTC. Translated: CASSDRDRYNEQYF.

This clonotype was seen only a few times. The chain combines TRBV4-2 with TRBJ2-1, with D unclear. The germline V gene encodes CDR1 LGHNA and CDR2 YNFKEQ. V was trimmed by 0 bases and J by 3 bases, leaving 9 bases between them. The CDR3 runs 15 residues. CDR3 amino acids: CASSQDGRIYNEQFF. CDR3 DNA sequence: TGTGCCAGCAGCCAAGACGGAAGAATCTACAATGAGCAGTTCTTC.

This clonotype was seen a handful of times. This chain connects TRBV4-2 to TRBJ1-1; tentatively, D is TRBD1 (6 bases). The CDR3 has 15 residues. CDR1 and CDR2 (germline): LGHNA, YNFKEQ. V was cut by 4 bases and J by 0 bases, with 12 bases left in between. CDR3 loop: CASSPLRGVNTEAFF. CDR3 DNA: TGTGCCAGCAGCCCCCTCAGGGGTGTGAACACTGAAGCTTTCTTT.

The rearrangement uses TRBV3-1 and TRBJ2-2; 7 bases line up with TRBD2. CDR1 LGHDT and CDR2 YNNKEL come from the germline V gene (reference sequence). The CDR3 has 16 amino acids. The junction had 2 bases not matched to a gene; V was cut back by 0 bases and J by 1 base. CDR3: CASSQDQRGNTGELFF. The CDR3 nucleotides read TGTGCCAGCAGCCAAGATCAGCGGGGGAACACCGGGGAGCTGTTTTTT.

The chain employs TRBV5-1 and TRBJ2-5; D may match TRBD1 or TRBD2 (5 bases each). This CDR3 region has 14 residues. V lost 1 base and J lost 1, with 8 bases in between. CDR1 is SGHRS, CDR2 YFSETQ, per germline. DNA of the CDR3: TGCGCCAGCAGCTTGCTGGGGACCCAAGAGACCCAGTACTTC. Protein: CASSLLGTQETQYF.

The chain combines TRBV19 with TRBJ2-5, with 8 bases lining up with TRBD1. J lost 5 bases, V lost 6 bases, and 14 bases had no gene match. This CDR3 is 16 amino acids long. Germline V CDR1 and CDR2: LNHDA, SQIVND (reference sequence). CDR3 sequence reads: CASRGTQGGRPETQYF. Here the CDR3 DNA reads TGTGCCAGTAGGGGTACACAGGGGGGCAGGCCGGAGACCCAGTACTTC.

This clonotype was detected ten times or more. V is TRBV20-1 and J is TRBJ2-7, with 9 bases aligning to TRBD2. After removal of 5 bases from V and 1 base from J, the junction contained 9 bases not matched to a gene. The CDR3 is made up of 15 amino acids. The germline CDR1 and CDR2 sequences are DFQATT and SNEGSKA (reference sequence). The DNA of the CDR3 is TGCAGTGCTGCCAGGTCTAGCGGGAAGTCCTACGAGCAGTACTTC. Amino acids: CSAARSSGKSYEQYF.

The J gene is TRBJ2-4, the V gene TRBV18, with D perhaps matching TRBD2 (5 bases). The germline CDR1 and CDR2 sequences are KGHSH and LQKENI. V lost 1 base, J lost 12 bases, and 13 bases lay in between. The CDR3 length is 13 residues. CDR3: CASSPQGERDQYF. The CDR3 DNA reads TGTGCCAGCTCACCACAGGGTGAGAGGGATCAGTACTTC.

The rearrangement links TRBV11-3 to TRBJ2-7, with D tentatively TRBD1 (5 bases). From germline, CDR1 is SGHNT and CDR2 YENEEA. The V and J ends lost 7 bases and 0 bases respectively, with 13 bases between them. This CDR3 has 14 residues. CDR3 DNA sequence: TGTGCCAGCACCCCGACAGTTACCTCCTACGAGCAGTACTTC. Amino acid sequence: CASTPTVTSYEQYF.

The J gene is TRBJ2-2, the V gene TRBV6-1; 7 bases line up with TRBD2. In germline, CDR1 is MNHNS, CDR2 SASEGT. Unmatched junction bases numbered 4, after V lost 6 bases and J lost 0 bases. This CDR3 contains 15 residues. The DNA for the CDR3 is TGTGCCAGCAGGCAAGCGGGGACGAACACCGGGGAGCTGTTTTTT. This encodes CASRQAGTNTGELFF.